This T cell receptor beta chain derives from a study of T cells in Graves' hyperthyroidism and ophthalmopathy (dated by TCRdb to between 2018 and 2020). Concerning the study at large: Peripheral blood samples were taken at initial diagnosis, before any treatment was given. To identify distinguishing TCR V-J signatures, a discovery cohort of some 99 patients was used, comprising roughly 45 with Graves' ophthalmopathy and 57 with stable Graves' hyperthyroidism. For training and testing, the 80 to 100 patients in the discovery cohort were randomly divided in a 7:3 ratio. After blood sampling, hyperthyroidism patients were treated with methimazole at a starting dose of 30 mg daily, and ophthalmopathy patients were treated with high-dose intravenous methylprednisolone. The paper reports TCR Vbeta CDR3 sequencing of approximately 140 peripheral blood samples: 40 to 45 ophthalmopathy, 70 to 85 hyperthyroidism and roughly 17 progressor patients. An independent validation cohort of 18 to 20 hyperthyroidism patients and 17 patients who later progressed to ophthalmopathy tested prospective prediction of ophthalmopathy. In six Graves' hyperthyroidism patients, the study also compared T-cell repertoires from thyroid tissue with T-cell repertoires from blood. Overall study results and their limits: Sample size was not statistically predetermined, and blinding of investigators to group allocation was not performed. In validation, progression to ophthalmopathy was predicted by the model with roughly 71% sensitivity and around 75% specificity, a median of roughly six months before onset. A model built on a 13 V-J signature distinguished ophthalmopathy from stable hyperthyroidism, reaching roughly 88% sensitivity and approximately 83% specificity in cross-validation and 80%/75% in testing. Blood samples also contained most of the expanded thyroid clonotypes (frequency above 0.001), which suggests that blood repertoires may reflect thyroid immune responses.

The TCR beta CDR3 regions were amplified from the RNA transcripts. The TCR CDR3 was subjected to a first round of RT-PCR using the HTBI primer set and the Qiagen OneStep RT-PCR kit. Libraries were constructed in a second round of multiplex PCR, after which size selection and purification were carried out. Libraries were sequenced paired-end with 100 bp reads on an Illumina HiSeq2000. Per the original workflow: Raw data were processed with SOAPnuke, discarding reads with adapters, uncalled bases, mean Phred below 15, or no exact constant-primer or identifier match. High-quality paired reads were merged using COPE v1.2.5, and each unique nucleotide sequence was defined as a clonotype. MiTCR v1.1 was used to align the clonotypes against IMGT TRBV, TRBD and TRBJ reference segments. The analysis was restricted to V-J combinations with a frequency above 0.0001, which together covered just over 98% of the repertoires. A TCS score was defined as the ratio of F50 (clonal expansion) to E x V (chaos), with BLOSUM62-based TCRdist applied between CDR3 peptides within each V-J. Welch's t-statistics and random forest reduced 450 to 600 V-J features to roughly 13, which were used in a naive Bayes classifier (R e1071). TCRdb ran its own pipeline on the public reads, namely fastp trimming at Q25 and MiXCR clone calling, and kept in-frame beta chains. Each record represents a unique CDR3 protein, reported with the most common genes and DNA among its rows. These V and J calls are TCRdb output, not the study's own analysis. Across this sample there are approximately 520,000 distinct CDR3 sequences, with roughly a quarter seen only once. About 11% of the sample lies in the top ten.

This clonotype has at least ten counts. The target of this receptor is not known. Base qualities are missing; no much larger clone stands one base away. Per the germline V gene (reference sequence), SEHNR is the CDR1 and FQNEAQ is the CDR2. V loses 5 bases, J loses 5 bases, and the germline ends lie 9 bases apart. Measured from the cysteine to the phenylalanine, the CDR3 is 12 residues long. Kept here is only the CDR3 DNA, which spans 36 bases and is read in frame from base 1. Ophthalmopathy patients had moderately to severely active disease, Clinical Activity Score of at least 3, NOSPECS grade of at least 4, and duration under 3 months. Exclusion was applied to patients with uncontrolled infections, other autoimmune diseases, pregnancy or lactation. Clinical symptoms, serum thyroxine and TRAb, thyroid ultrasound, and orbital computed tomography formed the basis for the diagnoses. PBMCs were isolated from about 9.2 ml of fresh peripheral blood by Ficoll-Paque density gradient centrifugation. Total RNA was extracted with Trizol reagent, and quality was checked on an Agilent 2100 Bioanalyzer.

The clonotype comes from a woman aged 25 to 39 with Graves' ophthalmopathy. Sequencing was carried out using blood. The V and J segments used are TRBV7-9 and TRBJ2-5; the D gene assignment is ambiguous. The CDR3 corresponds to CASSPVGETQYF. The DNA sequence follows: TGTGCCAGCAGCCCCGTCGGGGAGACCCAGTACTTC.